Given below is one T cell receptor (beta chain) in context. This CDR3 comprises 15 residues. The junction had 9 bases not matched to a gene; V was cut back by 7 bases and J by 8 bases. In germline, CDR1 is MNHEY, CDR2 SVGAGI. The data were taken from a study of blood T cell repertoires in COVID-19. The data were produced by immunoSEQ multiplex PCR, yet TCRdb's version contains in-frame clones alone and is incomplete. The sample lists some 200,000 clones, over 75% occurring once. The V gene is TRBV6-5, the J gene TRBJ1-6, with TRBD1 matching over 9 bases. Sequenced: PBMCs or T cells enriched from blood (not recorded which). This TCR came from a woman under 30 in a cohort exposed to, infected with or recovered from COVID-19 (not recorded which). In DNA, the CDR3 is TGTGCCAGCACCAGGGACAGGGAGGGTCATTCACCCCTCCACTTT. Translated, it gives CASTRDREGHSPLHF.